The 21 T cell receptor beta chains below come from one sample, sequenced in a study of cytomegalovirus exposure and HLA in healthy donors. It was with 60 Vbeta and 13 Jbeta primers that the PCR ran. Sequencing was performed with immunoSEQ multiplex PCR; in TCRdb, only in-frame clones are kept and a portion is missing. Among 100,000 or so clones, less than 80% were seen once, and the ten largest hold under 1.5%. The sample was PBMCs. Receptors were obtained from a young man in good health and CMV-seronegative.

This clone was recorded a few times. The V gene is TRBV13, the J gene TRBJ2-7; TRBD2 matches 8 bases. The CDR3 consists of 16 residues. The junction had 8 bases not matched to a gene; V was cut back by 4 bases and J by 0 bases. In germline, CDR1 is PRHDT, CDR2 FYEKMQ (reference sequence). The CDR3 nucleotides read TGTGCCAGCAGCTCACCCTCTAGCGGGTACTCCTACGAGCAGTACTTC. Its translation is CASSSPSSGYSYEQYF.

The rearrangement uses TRBV14 and TRBJ1-1; 7 nucleotides match TRBD1. CDR3 size: 11 residues. V was clipped by 3 bases and J by 11 bases; unmatched bases: 3. Germline V gene sequence: CDR1 SGHDN, CDR2 FVKESK. CDR3 DNA sequence: TGTGCCAGCAGCCAGACAGGGTGGGCTTTCTTT. This gives the protein CASSQTGWAFF.

The chain employs TRBV18 and TRBJ1-5; D is unclear. V lost 0 bases to trimming and J lost 7 bases, with 10 bases between them. Germline CDR1 and CDR2: KGHSH and LQKENI. The CDR3 spans 14 residues. The CDR3 DNA reads as TGTGCCAGCTCACCACCTAACGCCCAGCAGCCCCAGCATTTT. Translation gives CASSPPNAQQPQHF.

J is TRBJ2-1 and V is TRBV7-9, with D uncertain. In germline, CDR1 is SEHNR, CDR2 FQNEAQ (reference sequence). The CDR3 covers 12 residues. The V end was cut by 5 bases, the J end by 8 bases, with 10 bases between. DNA of the CDR3: TGTGCCAGCAGCGGAGCTGTGGATGAGCAGTTCTTC. Its protein product is CASSGAVDEQFF.

This clone appeared once. V and J are TRBV2 and TRBJ2-5, with TRBD1 identical over 7 bases. The CDR3 contains 15 residues. Germline V gene sequence: CDR1 SNHLY, CDR2 FYNNEI. The junction had 9 bases not matched to a gene; V was cut back by 8 bases and J by 0 bases. DNA for the CDR3: TGTGCCAGCGTCAGGGGACAGACGTACCAAGAGACCCAGTACTTC. It yields the protein CASVRGQTYQETQYF.

J is TRBJ2-1 and V is TRBV7-9; D is perhaps TRBD2 (5 bases). Trimming cost V 10 bases and J 0 bases, with 10 bases left between them. Germline lookup yields CDR1 SEHNR and CDR2 FQNEAQ (reference sequence). CDR3 length: 13 residues. This CDR3 reads CANARASYNEQFF. The CDR3 DNA reads as TGTGCCAACGCGAGGGCCTCCTACAATGAGCAGTTCTTC.

The V and J genes are TRBV7-8 and TRBJ2-5; 7 bases fit TRBD2. The CDR3 is 12 residues long. Germline CDR1 is SGHVS and CDR2 is FQNEAQ. Losses at the gene ends were 1 base for V and 7 bases for J; bases not matched to a gene: 0. The CDR3: CASSLGGGTQYF. The CDR3 coding sequence is TGTGCCAGCAGCTTAGGGGGGGGGACCCAGTACTTC. The whole variable domain, filled in from reference TRBV7-8 and TRBJ2-5, reads GAGVSQSPRYKVAKRGQDVALRCDPISGHVSLFWYQQALGQGPEFLTYFQNEAQLDKSGLPSDRFFAERPEGSVSTLKIQRTQQEDSAVYLCASSLGGGTQYFGPGTRLLVL.

Here the CDR3 DNA reads TGTGCCAGCAGTTTATTGTCAGGGGCAGCTTTCTTT. It translates to CASSLLSGAAFF. The chain couples TRBV28 to TRBJ1-1; tentative D call: TRBD1 (6 bases). Germline lookup yields CDR1 MDHEN and CDR2 SYDVKM. The CDR3 consists of 12 residues. The V gene lost 1 base and the J gene lost 10 bases, with 10 bases spanning the gap.

The chain employs TRBV21-1 and TRBJ2-7; the tabulated D call, TRBD2, remains unverified against the DNA. TRBV21-1 is flagged as a pseudogene. The CDR3 runs to 12 residues. CDR3 sequence (DNA): TGTGCCAGCAGCAAGAGCTCCTACGAGCAGTACTTC. Protein product: CASSKSSYEQYF.

The chain has TRBV18 and TRBJ2-3; TRBD2 matches at 13 bases. Germline V gene data show CDR1 as KGHSH and CDR2 as LQKENI. V lost 4 bases to trimming and J lost 4 bases; unmatched junction nucleotides: 17. CDR3 length: 20 residues. CDR3 sequence: CASSLFHIGTSGKGADTQYF. As DNA, the CDR3 is TGTGCCAGCTCACTCTTTCACATCGGGACTAGCGGGAAAGGTGCAGATACGCAGTATTTT.

V is TRBV28 and J is TRBJ2-3, with TRBD1 matching 8 bases. Germline CDR1 and CDR2: MDHEN and SYDVKM. CDR3 length: 16 amino acids. The J segment lost 2 bases and the V segment lost 2 bases, leaving 6 bases of the junction unmatched. The CDR3 protein is CASSLPRTGSTDTQYF. CDR3 nucleotide sequence: TGTGCCAGCAGTTTACCTCGGACAGGGTCCACAGATACGCAGTATTTT.

Note on this clone: No DNA is shown, since the ends of the CDR3 on it are uncertain; the CDR3 is the one TCRdb lists. J is TRBJ2-4 and V is TRBV6-5; whether TRBD1, the table's D call, matches the DNA was not checked. The CDR3 region is 15 residues in length, termini included. Germline CDR1 reads MNHEY; CDR2 reads SVGAGI. CDR3 region: CASSYSKVGAGSLHF.

The chain couples TRBV30 to TRBJ2-1; the D gene is possibly TRBD2 (6 bases). Germline loops: CDR1 GTSNPN, CDR2 SVGIG (reference sequence). The V end lost 4 bases, the J end lost 3 bases, and 19 bases lay between the germline ends. This CDR3 has 16 amino acids. The CDR3 here is CAWTSLGLAHYNEQFF. CDR3 sequence (DNA): TGTGCCTGGACCTCGCTAGGCCTAGCGCACTACAATGAGCAGTTCTTC.

The gene calls are TRBV11-2 and TRBJ1-1; D not resolved. The CDR3 is 12 amino acids. Germline V lookup: CDR1 SGHAT, CDR2 FQNNGV. V gave up 0 bases and J gave up 7 bases, with 6 bases separating them. CDR3 nucleotide sequence: TGTGCCAGCAGCTTAGACCCCGTTGAAGCTTTCTTT. Protein product: CASSLDPVEAFF.

The chain combines TRBV29-1 with TRBJ1-1, with a possible D match to TRBD1 (5 bases). CDR3 length: 14 residues. The germline V gene encodes CDR1 SQVTM and CDR2 ANQGSEA. The V gene lost 3 bases and the J gene lost 0 bases, with 11 bases spanning the gap. The CDR3: CSVDAGSMNTEAFF. The CDR3 region has the DNA TGCAGCGTTGACGCAGGGTCGATGAACACTGAAGCTTTCTTT. The entire variable domain, with the rest obtained from reference TRBV29-1 and TRBJ1-1, is as follows: SAVISQKPSRDICQRGTSLTIQCQVDSQVTMMFWYRQQPGQSLTLIATANQGSEATYESGFVIDKFPISRPNLTFSTLTVSNMSPEDSSIYLCSVDAGSMNTEAFFGQGTRLTVV.

This clone has more than one count but fewer than ten. The genes are TRBV7-9 and TRBJ1-2; possible D gene TRBD1, 6 bases. There are 15 residues in the CDR3. Germline V CDR1 and CDR2: SEHNR, FQNEAQ (reference sequence). V gave up 5 bases and J gave up 1 base, with 14 bases separating them. The CDR3 sequence is CASSLQGNRNYGYTF. The CDR3, as DNA: TGTGCCAGCAGCCTACAGGGAAACCGTAACTATGGCTACACCTTC.

This rearrangement joins TRBV7-9 to TRBJ1-2; TRBD1 matches 7 bases. The CDR3 is 14 amino acids. Losses at the gene ends were 4 bases for V and 5 bases for J; bases not matched to a gene: 7. Germline CDR1 is SEHNR and CDR2 is FQNEAQ (reference sequence). CDR3: CASSSPGQQYGYTF. CDR3 sequence (DNA): TGTGCCAGCAGCTCCCCGGGACAGCAATATGGCTACACCTTC.

The chain carries TRBV27 and TRBJ1-1; a weak D match, TRBD1 (5 bases). Trimming took off 7 bases at V and 0 bases at J, with 9 bases between the two ends. Germline CDR1 MNHEY, CDR2 SMNVEV (reference sequence). The CDR3 sequence is 13 residues long. CDR3: CASTKGLNTEAFF. The CDR3 DNA follows: TGTGCCAGCACCAAGGGGCTGAACACTGAAGCTTTCTTT.

This clone was observed a few times. The V and J genes are TRBV6-1 and TRBJ2-7, with TRBD1 as a possible D gene (6 bases). Germline assignment: CDR1 MNHNS and CDR2 SASEGT. V was pared by 4 bases and J by 4 bases, with 8 bases between. The CDR3 is 12 residues long. The CDR3 nucleotides read TGTGCCAGCAGTGGTGACAGGTACGAGCAGTACTTC. Its translation: CASSGDRYEQYF.

This chain uses TRBV6-1 with TRBJ2-1; D is ambiguous. Per germline, CDR1 MNHNS and CDR2 SASEGT. With 6 bases removed from V and 8 bases from J, the gap between germline ends came to 11 bases. The CDR3 sequence is 12 residues long. The CDR3 region is CASRSASDEQFF. The DNA of the CDR3 is TGTGCCAGCAGAAGCGCGAGTGATGAGCAGTTCTTC.

This clone turned up a few times. This chain links TRBV4-3 with TRBJ2-2, with TRBD2 as a possible D gene (5 bases). There are 15 residues in the CDR3. The germline V gene has CDR1 LGHNA and CDR2 YSLEER. V lost 0 bases and J 2 bases, leaving 7 bases between the germline ends. Written as DNA, the CDR3 is TGCGCCAGCAGCCAAGAAGAGGGTAACACCGGGGAGCTGTTTTTT. Encoded protein: CASSQEEGNTGELFF.